Detailed here is one T cell receptor (beta chain). The data derive from a study of T-cell memory formation after mild COVID-19. Germline lookup yields CDR1 LGHDT and CDR2 YNNKEL (reference sequence). V lost 1 base to trimming and J lost 6 bases, with 5 bases between them. This CDR3 has 12 residues. TCRdb independently ran MiXCR on the 5' RACE reads; one entry per CDR3 protein. Of over 150,000 distinct CDR3 sequences listed, about 21% are singletons. The V gene is TRBV3-1, the J gene TRBJ2-3; no firm D call. Input material: PBMCs or a T cell subset sorted from them (not recorded which). The receptor comes from an adult woman who had mild COVID-19 (a few samples of this study predate the infection). Cell type and time point are not known. As DNA, the CDR3 is TGTGCCAGCAGCCAAGTGTCCGATACGCAGTATTTT. Its translation is CASSQVSDTQYF.